One TCR beta chain is described in this entry. Some clones are missing from TCRdb's copy, which holds only in-frame ones; the method was immunoSEQ multiplex PCR. The sample lists 200,000 to 250,000 clones, around 81% seen once, with under 4.5% in the top ten. This entry comes from a study of blood T cell repertoires in COVID-19. Study details: T cells, B-cell-depleted T cells, or PBMCs supplied cDNA or gDNA.

V trimming: 4 bases; J trimming: 7 bases; junction bases outside the gene matches: 8. Per the germline V gene, CDR1 is MNHNS and CDR2 is SASEGT. The CDR3 is 16 residues long. Those who participated ranged in age from roughly 18 to 90 years and resided in approximately 26 US areas. The sequence derives from a man aged 25-45 years with acute COVID-19. The sample taken for sequencing was PBMCs or T cells enriched from blood (not recorded which). This chain links TRBV6-1 with TRBJ1-4; TRBD1 agrees at 11 bases. The CDR3 loop reads CASSVGTGGWGEKLFF. CDR3 coding DNA: TGTGCCAGCAGTGTAGGGACAGGGGGGTGGGGTGAAAAACTGTTTTTT.